Presented here are 26 T cell receptor beta chains from one specimen sequenced in a study of blood T cell repertoires in COVID-19. The protocol was immunoSEQ multiplex PCR, while the TCRdb copy is restricted to in-frame clones and leaves out a portion. The table lists 250,000 or so clones, about 87% of them singletons. The sequenced material came from PBMCs or T cells enriched from blood (not recorded which). All receptors come from a woman in her twenties or thirties with acute COVID-19.

This clone came up a few times. The CDR3 protein is CASSLVGTGGTEAFF. The CDR3 DNA sequence: TGCGCCAGCAGCTTGGTTGGGACAGGGGGCACTGAAGCTTTCTTT. This sequence joins TRBV5-1 and TRBJ1-1; 11 bases are shared with TRBD1. The junction had 2 bases not matched to a gene; V was cut back by 0 bases and J by 4 bases. Germline CDR1 is SGHRS and CDR2 is YFSETQ. There are 15 residues in the CDR3.

The chain employs TRBV5-5 and TRBJ1-6, with D hard to call. CDR3 size: 14 residues. CDR1 SGHKS and CDR2 YYEKEE come from the germline V gene (reference sequence). The V gene lost 1 base and the J gene lost 11 bases, with 13 bases spanning the gap. CDR3 sequence: CASSLTEGWPPLHF. The CDR3 DNA reads as TGTGCCAGCAGCTTGACGGAGGGTTGGCCACCCCTCCACTTT.

The chain links TRBV5-4 to TRBJ1-6; 9 bases match TRBD1. The V gene's germline CDR1 is SGHNT and CDR2 YYREEE (reference sequence). V gave up 5 bases and J gave up 9 bases; unmatched junction bases: 12. The CDR3 loop spans 16 amino acids. The CDR3 DNA reads as TGTGCCAGCAGAGAGGGAAGGGGACAGGGAGGTTCACCCCTCCACTTT. Translating it yields CASREGRGQGGSPLHF.

The genes are TRBV6-2 or TRBV6-3 and TRBJ1-5, with 7 bases matching TRBD1. The junction had 7 bases not matched to a gene; V was cut back by 4 bases and J by 4 bases. The CDR3 extends over 15 amino acids. Germline V gives CDR1 MNHEY, CDR2 SVGEGT. CDR3 residues: CASSFTGAENQPQHF. CDR3 nucleotide sequence: TGTGCCAGCAGTTTTACAGGGGCAGAGAATCAGCCCCAGCATTTT.

The CDR3 spells CASSSTSGSSVYEQFF. The CDR3 coding sequence is TGTGCCAGCAGCTCCACTAGCGGGAGTTCCGTCTATGAGCAGTTCTTC. This chain connects TRBV7-3 to TRBJ2-1; 11 bases match TRBD2. Trimming removed 4 bases from V and 8 bases from J; junction bases left unmatched: 10. The CDR3 has 16 residues. Germline V lookup: CDR1 SGHTA, CDR2 FQGTGA.

V and J are TRBV29-1 and TRBJ1-5, with 8 bases fitting TRBD1. The CDR3 spans 14 residues. Germline values: CDR1 SQVTM, CDR2 ANQGSEA. The V and J ends lost 6 bases and 6 bases, in that order; junction bases with no gene match: 10. Here the CDR3 reads CSVGEQGAGQPQHF. DNA for the CDR3: TGCAGCGTGGGGGAGCAGGGGGCGGGTCAGCCCCAGCATTTT.

V usage is TRBV4-1 and J usage is TRBJ2-1, with 8 bases lining up with TRBD2. The germline V gene encodes CDR1 MGHRA and CDR2 YSYEKL. This CDR3 has 17 residues. V gave up 3 bases and J gave up 4 bases; unmatched junction bases: 11. The CDR3 DNA reads TGCGCCAGCAGCCATCCCCCGGGGGGGAGTAATTACAATGAGCAGTTCTTC. Translating it yields CASSHPPGGSNYNEQFF.

The chain couples TRBV18 to TRBJ2-2, with 8 bases matching TRBD2. Trimming cost V 6 bases and J 5 bases; bases outside gene matches: 11. CDR3 length: 16 residues. The germline gives CDR1 KGHSH, CDR2 LQKENI. The CDR3 DNA reads as TGTGCCAGCTCCCATTCGTCCGGGAGGGAGACCGGGGAGCTGTTTTTT. This encodes CASSHSSGRETGELFF. The variable domain in full, completed from reference TRBV18 and TRBJ2-2, reads NAGVMQNPRHLVRRRGQEARLRCSPMKGHSHVYWYRQLPEEGLKFMVYLQKENIIDESGMPKERFSAEFPKEGPSILRIQQVVRGDSAAYFCASSHSSGRETGELFFGEGSRLTVL.

The chain is built from TRBV7-2 and TRBJ2-1, with 10 bases aligning to TRBD1. This CDR3 has 15 amino acids. V dropped 7 bases and J dropped 4; count of bases not matched to a gene: 7. CDR1 SGHTA and CDR2 FQGNSA come from the germline V gene. CDR3 in amino acids: CASTIGQGGYNEQFF. The CDR3 nucleotides are TGTGCCAGCACTATAGGACAGGGGGGGTACAATGAGCAGTTCTTC.

The chain employs TRBV28 and TRBJ1-2; 10 bases agree with TRBD1. Trimming at V came to 3 bases and at J to 4 bases, leaving 5 bases not matched to a gene. The CDR3 contains 15 residues. Per germline, CDR1 MDHEN and CDR2 SYDVKM. The CDR3, as DNA: TGTGCCAGCAGTTTCGGGGACAGGGGCACCTATGGCTACACCTTC. It codes for CASSFGDRGTYGYTF.

The chain carries TRBV27 and TRBJ2-1; D call uncertain. This CDR3 spans 15 amino acids. V was trimmed by 4 bases and J by 3 bases, leaving 13 bases between them. Germline assignment: CDR1 MNHEY and CDR2 SMNVEV (reference sequence). CDR3 nucleotides: TGTGCCAGCAGTTCCTCCCAATCGGGCTACAATGAGCAGTTCTTC. The encoded protein is CASSSSQSGYNEQFF.

This rearrangement joins TRBV28 to TRBJ1-2; 11 positions match TRBD1. Per germline, CDR1 MDHEN and CDR2 SYDVKM. After removal of 7 bases from V and 0 bases from J, the junction contained 13 bases not matched to a gene. This CDR3 has 18 residues. The CDR3 coding sequence is TGTGCCAGCAACACCGAGGACAGGGGGCATGGGGCTAACTATGGCTACACCTTC. Its translation: CASNTEDRGHGANYGYTF.

The genes are TRBV25-1 and TRBJ1-5; TRBD1 aligns across 10 bases. V was pared by 6 bases and J by 6 bases, with 5 bases of the junction left unmatched. Germline lookup yields CDR1 MGHDK and CDR2 SYGVNS. The CDR3 extends over 14 amino acids. CDR3 sequence reads: CASRGTGVAQPQHF. DNA for the CDR3: TGTGCCAGCAGAGGGACAGGGGTGGCTCAGCCCCAGCATTTT.

V and J are TRBV10-3 and TRBJ2-7; TRBD1 matches 8 bases. V lost 6 bases to trimming and J lost 3 bases; unmatched junction nucleotides: 7. CDR3 length: 14 residues. Germline assignment: CDR1 ENHRY and CDR2 SYGVKD. The CDR3 spells CAISDPGQVYEQYF. The CDR3 DNA reads as TGTGCCATCAGCGACCCGGGACAGGTCTACGAGCAGTACTTC.

V is TRBV2 and J is TRBJ1-4, with TRBD1 identical over 7 bases. J was trimmed by 4 bases and V by 4 bases; bases with no gene match: 3. The CDR3 totals 14 residues. CDR1 and CDR2 from the germline V gene are SNHLY and FYNNEI. CDR3 DNA sequence: TGTGCCAGCAGTGGGGGACAGAGTAATGAAAAACTGTTTTTT. Its translation is CASSGGQSNEKLFF.

The chain carries TRBV9 and TRBJ1-2; TRBD1 is a possible D gene (5 bases). From germline, CDR1 is SGDLS and CDR2 YYNGEE. CDR3 length: 13 amino acids. Trimming left V 3 bases short and J 6 bases short, with 12 bases between. The CDR3 region is CASSAQVADGYTF. The CDR3 DNA sequence: TGTGCCAGCAGCGCACAGGTAGCTGATGGCTACACCTTC.

V usage is TRBV28 and J usage is TRBJ2-7; 8 positions agree with TRBD2. The CDR3 spans 18 residues. V shed 5 bases, J shed 0 bases, and the junction held 15 bases outside the gene matches. The germline V gene encodes CDR1 MDHEN and CDR2 SYDVKM. CDR3 nucleotide sequence: TGTGCCAGCAGTCCAATGACTAGCGTTTCGCTGGGCTCCTACGAGCAGTACTTC. This gives the protein CASSPMTSVSLGSYEQYF.

In its sample, this clone was seen once. The chain joins TRBV28 to TRBJ2-1; TRBD1 matches 7 bases. After removal of 3 bases from V and 1 base from J, the junction contained 3 bases not matched to a gene. The V gene's germline CDR1 is MDHEN and CDR2 SYDVKM. The CDR3 runs 15 residues. CDR3 in amino acids: CASSLTGISYNEQFF. CDR3 DNA sequence: TGTGCCAGCAGTTTGACAGGGATTTCCTACAATGAGCAGTTCTTC.

The V call is TRBV6-1, the J call TRBJ1-1, with TRBD1 matching 11 bases. The germline V gene encodes CDR1 MNHNS and CDR2 SASEGT. The CDR3 covers 16 residues. J lost 6 bases, V lost 4 bases, and 10 bases had no gene match. The DNA for the CDR3 is TGTGCCAGCAGTGCCATGGAAGGGACAGGGGGTGCTGAAGCTTTCTTT. It specifies CASSAMEGTGGAEAFF.

The chain carries TRBV19 and TRBJ2-1, with D possibly being TRBD1 (6 bases). Germline V gives CDR1 LNHDA, CDR2 SQIVND (reference sequence). V was pared by 5 bases and J by 11 bases, with 13 bases between. The CDR3 is 12 amino acids. The CDR3 DNA is TGTGCCAGTAGTGAGGACAGCTCTCAGCAGTTCTTC. Amino acid sequence: CASSEDSSQQFF.

The chain employs TRBV20-1 and TRBJ1-3; no definite D call. V lost 3 bases, J lost 0 bases, and 9 bases lay in between. CDR1 and CDR2 from the germline V gene are DFQATT and SNEGSKA (reference sequence). The CDR3 is made up of 14 amino acids. The CDR3 is CSASPSSSGNTIYF. CDR3 DNA: TGCAGTGCTAGTCCTTCGAGCTCTGGAAACACCATATATTTT.

V and J are TRBV2 and TRBJ2-1; 9 bases match TRBD1. The CDR3 contains 17 residues. Germline trimming cut 6 bases from V and 8 bases from J; bases unmatched to any gene: 17. From germline, CDR1 is SNHLY and CDR2 FYNNEI. This chain's CDR3 is CASSTQPPGQGGDEQFF. CDR3 DNA sequence: TGTGCCAGCAGCACCCAACCTCCGGGACAGGGAGGGGATGAGCAGTTCTTC.

This chain links TRBV6-5 with TRBJ2-7, with TRBD1 matching 7 bases. The CDR3 is made up of 14 amino acids. V was clipped by 7 bases and J by 4 bases; unmatched bases: 10. CDR1 is MNHEY and CDR2 is SVGAGI in the germline V gene. The CDR3 region has the DNA TGTGCCAGCACCCGGACCGGGACAGCTTACGAGCAGTACTTC. Translating it yields CASTRTGTAYEQYF.

V is TRBV28 and J is TRBJ2-2; TRBD2 agrees at 10 bases. In germline, CDR1 is MDHEN, CDR2 SYDVKM. The V and J ends lost 6 bases and 6 bases, in that order; junction bases with no gene match: 13. The CDR3 has 17 amino acids. In DNA form, the CDR3 reads TGTGCCAGCAGCCAGTACACGAGGACTAGCGGTCCCGGGGAGCTGTTTTTT. Residues: CASSQYTRTSGPGELFF.

The table lists this clone with a count of one. The rearrangement uses TRBV27 and TRBJ2-7, with a tentative D call TRBD2 (6 bases). The CDR3 runs 11 residues. The germline V gene encodes CDR1 MNHEY and CDR2 SMNVEV (reference sequence). V lost 8 bases and J lost 9, with 14 bases in between. CDR3 protein: CASRGVRGQYF. The CDR3 DNA sequence: TGTGCCAGCCGTGGGGTGCGGGGGCAGTACTTC.

This chain connects TRBV7-2 to TRBJ1-5; no clear D. The V gene's germline CDR1 is SGHTA and CDR2 FQGNSA. The CDR3 has 12 amino acids. V dropped 2 bases and J dropped 6 bases, with 5 bases sitting between them. The chain's CDR3 is CASSLYSQPQHF. The CDR3 DNA follows: TGTGCCAGCAGCTTATACTCTCAGCCCCAGCATTTT.